This entry lists 24 T cell receptor beta chains sequenced from one sample in a study of control samples from healthy donors and cancer patients. Measured with immunoSEQ multiplex PCR; TCRdb has only the in-frame clones, and not every one. This repertoire shows about 150,000 clones, roughly 94% found once; its top ten account for around 5.4%. What was sequenced was blood. The receptors here all came from a man in his forties in good health.

For the CDR3, the DNA is TGTGCCAGCAGTGAAGTACTTCTGTCTGAAGCTTTCTTT. This codes for CASSEVLLSEAFF. The chain employs TRBV6-1 and TRBJ1-1; D is unclear. CDR3 length: 13 amino acids. V gave up 1 base and J gave up 6 bases, with 9 bases separating them. CDR1 is MNHNS, CDR2 SASEGT, per germline.

The gene calls are TRBV30 and TRBJ1-1; 7 bases match TRBD1. Germline assignment: CDR1 GTSNPN and CDR2 SVGIG (reference sequence). The CDR3 is 15 amino acids. V lost 3 bases to trimming and J lost 0 bases; unmatched junction nucleotides: 7. The CDR3: CAWSRSQGMNTEAFF. In DNA, the CDR3 is TGTGCCTGGAGCAGATCACAGGGGATGAACACTGAAGCTTTCTTT.

This chain links TRBV6-2 or TRBV6-3 with TRBJ1-5; D uncertain. Germline CDR1 is MNHEY and CDR2 is SVGEGT. CDR3 length equals 12 residues. V lost 0 bases and J 7 bases, leaving 4 bases between the germline ends. This CDR3 reads CASSYSWQPQHF. The CDR3 DNA sequence: TGTGCCAGCAGTTACTCTTGGCAGCCCCAGCATTTT.

The CDR3 DNA reads as TGTGCCAGTAGTACGACAGTGACGAACACTGAAGCTTTCTTT. Encoded protein: CASSTTVTNTEAFF. The chain is built from TRBV19 and TRBJ1-1; TRBD1 might be the D (5 bases). V shed 4 bases and J shed 1 base, with 10 bases lying between them. CDR1 and CDR2 (germline): LNHDA, SQIVND (reference sequence). The CDR3 length is 14 residues.

The chain uses TRBV5-1 and TRBJ1-2; D is unclear. CDR1 and CDR2 from the germline V gene are SGHRS and YFSETQ. The V end lost 1 base, the J end lost 1 base, and 11 bases lay between the germline ends. The length of the CDR3 is 15 residues. The CDR3, as DNA: TGCGCCAGCAGCTTGAAGCCAGCTCTTAACTATGGCTACACCTTC. This gives the protein CASSLKPALNYGYTF.

V and J are TRBV21-1 and TRBJ2-5; the DNA was not used to check the table's D call, TRBD1. TRBV21-1 corresponds to a pseudogene. The CDR3 runs to 16 residues. The CDR3 loop is CASSTRDTSSQETQYF. The CDR3 DNA reads as TGTGCCAGCAGCACCCGGGACACCTCCTCCCAAGAGACCCAGTACTTC.

V is TRBV2 and J is TRBJ2-3; weak D call: TRBD2 (5 bases). Germline CDR1 reads SNHLY; CDR2 reads FYNNEI. Deletions cut 10 bases from V and 2 bases from J, with 19 bases between. This CDR3 is 15 amino acids long. CDR3 coding DNA: TGTGCCACCATGGGAGCTAGCTCCGTCACAGATACGCAGTATTTT. Translating gives CATMGASSVTDTQYF.

V gene TRBV9 combines with J gene TRBJ1-2; the match to TRBD1 covers 11 bases. Germline values: CDR1 SGDLS, CDR2 YYNGEE. There are 17 residues in the CDR3. Germline trimming cut 0 bases from V and 7 bases from J; bases unmatched to any gene: 11. CDR3 in DNA: TGTGCCAGCAGCGTAGCGAGGACAGGGGGCCTCCCTTTTGGCTACACCTTC. This sequence encodes CASSVARTGGLPFGYTF.

The J gene is TRBJ2-3, the V gene TRBV10-1; D is unclear. Germline V gene lookup returns CDR1 WNHNN and CDR2 SYGVQD (reference sequence). The CDR3 has 13 residues. The ends were cut back, 6 bases at V and 1 base at J, with 8 bases in the middle. Written as DNA, the CDR3 is TGCGCCAGCAGCGTCACCCGCACAGATACGCAGTATTTT. It specifies CASSVTRTDTQYF.

As DNA, the CDR3 is TGTGCCTGGAGTGTACAGAGCAGGGGAAGAACTGAAGCTTTCTTT. Encoded protein: CAWSVQSRGRTEAFF. The chain is built from TRBV30 and TRBJ1-1; possible D gene TRBD1, 6 bases. V was clipped by 0 bases and J by 5 bases, with 16 bases between them. In germline, CDR1 is GTSNPN, CDR2 SVGIG (reference sequence). This CDR3 contains 15 residues.

This clone was recorded only once. The rearrangement joins TRBV4-3 to TRBJ2-7; D remains ambiguous. CDR1 and CDR2 from the germline V gene are LGHNA and YSLEER. CDR3 length equals 13 residues. V shed 1 base and J shed 2 bases, with 6 bases lying between them. CDR3: CASSQVLAYEQYF. In nucleotides, the CDR3 is TGCGCCAGCAGCCAAGTCCTCGCCTACGAGCAGTACTTC.

The chain uses TRBV5-8 and TRBJ2-7; 7 nucleotides match TRBD1. The V and J ends lost 5 bases and 3 bases, in that order; junction bases with no gene match: 5. Germline CDR1 reads SGHTS; CDR2 reads YDEGEE. The CDR3 runs 13 residues. The CDR3 sequence is CASSRRDSYEQYF. For the CDR3, the DNA is TGTGCCAGCAGTCGCCGGGACAGCTACGAGCAGTACTTC.

This clone came up once. The rearrangement links TRBV6-5 to TRBJ1-4; a possible D gene is TRBD1 (5 bases). The germline CDR1 and CDR2 sequences are MNHEY and SVGAGI. The CDR3 loop spans 13 amino acids. V shed 2 bases and J shed 6 bases, with 7 bases lying between them. This CDR3 reads CASSYRGDEKLFF. The CDR3 DNA reads as TGTGCCAGCAGTTACAGGGGAGATGAAAAACTGTTTTTT.

This chain joins TRBV21-1 and TRBJ2-7; the D call in the table, TRBD2, was not verified against the DNA. TRBV21-1 is reported as a pseudogene. This CDR3 is 14 amino acids long. The CDR3 region has the DNA TGTGCCAGTCCACCGGGGGGGGTGGGCCACGAGCAGTACTTC. It is translated as CASPPGGVGHEQYF.

The V and J genes are TRBV12-3 or TRBV12-4 and TRBJ1-1; D perhaps matches TRBD1 (5 bases). The germline V and J ends were trimmed by 8 bases and 4 bases, with 14 bases remaining between them. This CDR3 comprises 13 residues. The CDR3: CASGSGIFTEAFF. The CDR3 DNA is TGTGCCAGCGGTTCAGGGATTTTCACTGAAGCTTTCTTT.

The chain is built from TRBV7-9 and TRBJ2-4; D is unresolved. Between the trimmed V and J ends, which lost 4 bases and 5 bases, there was a span of 9 bases. The CDR3 length is 13 residues. Germline CDR1 is SEHNR and CDR2 is FQNEAQ (reference sequence). Here the CDR3 reads CASSSNPENIQYF. CDR3 nucleotides: TGTGCCAGCAGCTCCAACCCCGAAAACATTCAGTACTTC.

The table lists this clone with a count of one. V usage is TRBV27 and J usage is TRBJ2-1, with TRBD1 matching over 9 bases. The CDR3 has 13 amino acids. Per germline, CDR1 MNHEY and CDR2 SMNVEV (reference sequence). The junction had 10 bases not matched to a gene; V was cut back by 10 bases and J by 9 bases. For the CDR3, the DNA is TGTGCCACCCGGGGACAGGGTACGAGTGAGCAGTTCTTC. Protein: CATRGQGTSEQFF.

V gene TRBV7-2 combines with J gene TRBJ2-7; 10 nucleotides line up with TRBD2. The CDR3 is 14 residues long. With V trimmed by 5 bases and J by 2 bases, 3 bases remained unmatched. Germline loops: CDR1 SGHTA, CDR2 FQGNSA. The CDR3 reads CASSRTSGPYEQYF. DNA for the CDR3: TGTGCCAGCAGCCGGACTAGCGGTCCCTACGAGCAGTACTTC.

Details on this clone: The sample holds other DNA sequences that translate to the same CDR3. The chain joins TRBV9 to TRBJ2-7, with D possibly matching TRBD1 (6 bases). V dropped 2 bases and J dropped 0 bases, with 9 bases sitting between them. Germline loops: CDR1 SGDLS, CDR2 YYNGEE. The CDR3 runs to 14 residues. The CDR3 loop is CASSVGTNSYEQYF. CDR3 coding DNA: TGTGCCAGCAGCGTCGGGACAAACTCCTACGAGCAGTACTTC.

This chain uses TRBV5-1 with TRBJ2-1; 11 bases are shared with TRBD2. Losses at the gene ends were 1 base for V and 6 bases for J; bases not matched to a gene: 0. This CDR3 has 14 amino acids. The germline V gene encodes CDR1 SGHRS and CDR2 YFSETQ. Here the CDR3 DNA reads TGCGCCAGCAGCTTGACTAGCGGGGGCAATGAGCAGTTCTTC. It yields the protein CASSLTSGGNEQFF.

This chain uses TRBV10-3 with TRBJ1-4; no clear D. The CDR3 consists of 14 residues. Germline loops: CDR1 ENHRY, CDR2 SYGVKD. V lost 3 bases and J 5 bases, leaving 10 bases between the germline ends. The CDR3 bases are TGTGCCATCAGTGACCTGGCGGACAATGAAAAACTGTTTTTT. Amino acids: CAISDLADNEKLFF.

This clone has a single count. V is TRBV28 and J is TRBJ1-5; D ambiguous. The germline V gene has CDR1 MDHEN and CDR2 SYDVKM. Trimming took 7 bases from V and 2 from J, leaving 9 bases between them. The CDR3 has 13 residues. The CDR3 DNA is TGTGCCAGCACCCCCCAGGGCAATCAGCCCCAGCATTTT. Protein product: CASTPQGNQPQHF.

This chain connects TRBV30 to TRBJ2-1; 9 positions agree with TRBD2. CDR1 and CDR2 from the germline V gene are GTSNPN and SVGIG (reference sequence). After removal of 6 bases from V and 3 bases from J, the junction contained 9 bases not matched to a gene. The CDR3 length is 15 residues. The CDR3 sequence: CACRRGAGGYNEQFF. CDR3 coding DNA: TGTGCCTGCCGGAGGGGAGCGGGGGGCTACAATGAGCAGTTCTTC.

V gene TRBV24-1 combines with J gene TRBJ2-3, with TRBD2 matching over 7 bases. This CDR3 contains 14 residues. The J segment lost 4 bases and the V segment lost 4 bases, leaving 4 bases of the junction unmatched. CDR1 and CDR2 (germline): KGHDR, SFDVKD. CDR3 region: CATSDGGTADTQYF. The CDR3 DNA reads TGTGCCACCAGTGACGGGGGGACGGCAGATACGCAGTATTTT.